This T cell receptor (beta chain) was retrieved from a study of T cell responses to AZD1222 COVID-19 vaccine. Study observations and caveats: Regions 160-218 and 743-854 dominated among vaccine-associated CD4 TCRs spanning spike. Donors skewed white British and female; clonal diversity was possibly underestimated. Repertoire sampling happened only post peak T cell response.

In regard to this clone: Its cognate antigen is unknown.

Germline CDR1 is MNHNS and CDR2 is SASEGT. V was clipped by 2 bases and J by 4 bases, with 12 bases between them. This CDR3 has 15 residues. This table comes from immunoSEQ multiplex PCR, and its TCRdb copy is limited to in-frame clones, with some not included. This sample has some 170,000 clones, with 85% to 90% found just once. This rearrangement joins TRBV6-1 to TRBJ2-1; possibly TRBD1 or TRBD2 for D (7 bases each). The TCR sequence derives from an adult in good health. The sequences come from peripheral blood, collected on day 0 of AZD1222 vaccination. The CDR3 spells CASSESGTAYNEQFF. The CDR3 DNA reads as TGTGCCAGCAGTGAAAGCGGGACAGCTTACAATGAGCAGTTCTTC.